The 16 T cell receptor beta chains in this list originate from one sample, sequenced in a study of response to subunit inactivated influenza vaccine. A single record per CDR3 protein comes from TCRdb applying MiXCR to the RT-PCR reads. The sample includes about 500,000 distinct CDR3 sequences, more than 15% of them seen just once. This specimen was CD4+ T cells sorted from PBMCs, taken less than 30 months after vaccination. These TCRs come from a man aged 45-69 years who received an inactivated influenza vaccine.

This clonotype was detected a few times. The genes are TRBV7-2 and TRBJ1-2; tentative D call: TRBD1 (5 bases). CDR1 is SGHTA and CDR2 is FQGNSA in the germline V gene. The CDR3 spans 14 residues. The V end was cut by 1 base, the J end by 6 bases, with 12 bases between. The CDR3 loop reads CASSLGPGSDGYTF. The CDR3, as DNA: TGTGCCAGCAGCTTAGGACCAGGGTCGGATGGCTACACCTTC.

A few counts support this clonotype. The rearrangement uses TRBV28 and TRBJ2-7, with 11 bases matching TRBD2. This CDR3 is 16 amino acids long. Germline CDR1 MDHEN, CDR2 SYDVKM. Trimming at V came to 4 bases and at J to 9 bases, leaving 14 bases not matched to a gene. DNA of the CDR3: TGTGCCAGCAGTTGGGAGGGACTAGCGGATCTACGAGGGCAGTACTTC. This codes for CASSWEGLADLRGQYF.

The chain combines TRBV7-9 with TRBJ2-2; 10 bases line up with TRBD2. This CDR3 comprises 15 residues. V dropped 10 bases and J dropped 8; count of bases not matched to a gene: 13. Germline CDR1 and CDR2: SEHNR and FQNEAQ (reference sequence). The CDR3 DNA follows: TGTGCCACCAGGAGAGGGCCTAGCGGGAGTGGGGAGCTGTTTTTT. Translation gives CATRRGPSGSGELFF.

This clonotype has just a few counts. The gene calls are TRBV4-3 and TRBJ2-7, with D hard to call. The CDR3 sequence is 14 residues long. V was cut by 4 bases and J by 0 bases, with 10 bases left in between. CDR1 and CDR2 (germline): LGHNA, YSLEER. In DNA form, the CDR3 reads TGCGCCAGCAGCCCCGAGACACTCTCCTACGAGCAGTACTTC. It yields the protein CASSPETLSYEQYF.

This chain links TRBV7-2 with TRBJ1-2; 8 nucleotides align to TRBD1. The CDR3 contains 13 residues. J gave up 6 bases and V 5 bases, and 5 bases lay outside the gene matches. Germline V lookup: CDR1 SGHTA, CDR2 FQGNSA. Written as DNA, the CDR3 is TGTGCCAGCAGCCCAGGGGGCGCGGATGGCTACACCTTC. The encoded protein is CASSPGGADGYTF.

The V and J genes are TRBV5-1 and TRBJ1-2; D gene ambiguous. Germline V CDR1 and CDR2: SGHRS, YFSETQ. V dropped 0 bases and J dropped 0 bases, with 6 bases sitting between them. The CDR3 runs to 14 residues. CDR3 nucleotides: TGCGCCAGCAGCTTGGACACTACTAACTATGGCTACACCTTC. Translating gives CASSLDTTNYGYTF.

The rearrangement joins TRBV6-1 to TRBJ2-1; D possibly matches TRBD1 or TRBD2 (5 bases each). This CDR3 region has 16 residues. From germline, CDR1 is MNHNS and CDR2 SASEGT. V was trimmed by 6 bases and J by 7 bases, leaving 22 bases between them. DNA for the CDR3: TGTGCCAGCAGAGCTGGGGGAGTCCCGATTGGGAATGAGCAGTTCTTC. This gives the protein CASRAGGVPIGNEQFF.

This chain connects TRBV6-1 to TRBJ1-5; D perhaps matches TRBD1 (5 bases). Germline CDR1 reads MNHNS; CDR2 reads SASEGT. V was pared by 4 bases and J by 0 bases, with 16 bases between. The CDR3 has 17 amino acids. CDR3 amino acids: CASSGYGTFNSNQPQHF. In DNA, the CDR3 is TGTGCCAGCAGTGGATACGGGACGTTTAATAGCAATCAGCCCCAGCATTTT.

The chain combines TRBV4-3 with TRBJ2-2, with no clear D. Trimming stripped 0 bases from V and 6 bases from J, with 5 bases between. The CDR3 is 13 amino acids. Germline V CDR1 and CDR2: LGHNA, YSLEER. CDR3 nucleotides: TGCGCCAGCAGCCAAGAATCCGCCGGGGAGCTGTTTTTT. It is translated as CASSQESAGELFF.

This clonotype has a handful of counts. The chain combines TRBV5-1 with TRBJ2-3; D is unresolved. Germline CDR1 and CDR2: SGHRS and YFSETQ. CDR3 size: 14 residues. V lost 3 bases to trimming and J lost 4 bases, with 12 bases between them. CDR3: CASSSRVGSDTQYF. The CDR3 coding sequence is TGCGCCAGCAGCTCCCGAGTGGGGTCAGATACGCAGTATTTT.

In its sample, this clonotype was seen a few times. In DNA, the CDR3 is TGCGCCAGCAGCACCCCCTCCGGGACTCCAATGAACACTGAAGCTTTCTTT. Translating it yields CASSTPSGTPMNTEAFF. The chain employs TRBV5-1 and TRBJ1-1; possibly TRBD1 for D (5 bases). Germline lookup yields CDR1 SGHRS and CDR2 YFSETQ. The CDR3 loop spans 17 amino acids. The ends were cut back, 4 bases at V and 0 bases at J, with 19 bases in the middle. The whole variable domain, filled in from reference TRBV5-1 and TRBJ1-1, reads KAGVTQTPRYLIKTRGQQVTLSCSPISGHRSVSWYQQTPGQGLQFLFEYFSETQRNKGNFPGRFSGRQFSNSRSEMNVSTLELGDSALYLCASSTPSGTPMNTEAFFGQGTRLTVV.

The V call is TRBV4-2, the J call TRBJ2-6, with 7 bases fitting TRBD1. CDR1 is LGHNA, CDR2 YNFKEQ, per germline. Losses at the gene ends were 4 bases for V and 0 bases for J; bases not matched to a gene: 6. The CDR3 covers 17 residues. DNA for the CDR3: TGTGCCAGCAGCCGCGACAGGGTCATCTCTGGGGCCAACGTCCTGACTTTC. Its translation is CASSRDRVISGANVLTF.

This clonotype has a count of ten or more. The chain carries TRBV12-3 or TRBV12-4 and TRBJ2-1; TRBD1 might be the D (6 bases). This CDR3 comprises 12 residues. Trimming removed 5 bases at V and 10 bases at J, with 12 bases between. The CDR3 sequence: CASSPQGYEQFF. DNA for the CDR3: TGTGCCAGCAGTCCACAGGGTTACGAGCAGTTCTTC.

The CDR3 sequence: CASSRLTRSTGELFF. The CDR3, as DNA: TGCGCCAGCAGCCGCCTAACTAGGAGCACCGGGGAGCTGTTTTTT. The chain has TRBV4-1 and TRBJ2-2; D perhaps matches TRBD2 (5 bases). Looked up from germline, CDR1 is MGHRA and CDR2 is YSYEKL. This CDR3 spans 15 amino acids. V was clipped by 4 bases and J by 4 bases, with 13 bases between them.

This sequence joins TRBV20-1 and TRBJ2-2; TRBD1 matches 8 bases. Trimming removed 6 bases from V and 0 bases from J; junction bases left unmatched: 6. This CDR3 comprises 15 residues. Per germline, CDR1 DFQATT and CDR2 SNEGSKA (reference sequence). The CDR3 protein is CSAGEQGANTGELFF. CDR3 DNA sequence: TGCAGTGCGGGGGAACAGGGGGCGAACACCGGGGAGCTGTTTTTT.

The chain links TRBV20-1 to TRBJ1-5; a weak D match, TRBD1 (6 bases). Germline-derived CDR1 and CDR2 are DFQATT and SNEGSKA (reference sequence). The CDR3 has 15 amino acids. Trimming stripped 2 bases from V and 4 bases from J, with 15 bases between. CDR3 DNA: TGCAGTGCTAGACGACAGGCGGGAGCAAATCAGCCCCAGCATTTT. Translated, it gives CSARRQAGANQPQHF.